The 28 T cell receptor beta chains listed next were all sequenced from one sample in a study of technical replicates of blood from several donors. Sequenced by immunoSEQ multiplex PCR; TCRdb stores in-frame clones only, minus some. Among over 50,000 clones, roughly 97% were seen once, and the ten largest hold around 0.19%. The sample comprised T cells isolated from PBMCs. The origin of the receptors is a human donor in good health.

This clone appeared a single time. The chain is built from TRBV5-4 and TRBJ2-7; TRBD2 agrees at 9 bases. Per germline, CDR1 SGHNT and CDR2 YYREEE (reference sequence). The CDR3 is 14 amino acids. Trimming took 4 bases from V and 4 from J; bases not matched to a gene: 6. CDR3 in amino acids: CASSQGGGVYEQYF. CDR3 sequence (DNA): TGTGCCAGCAGCCAAGGCGGGGGGGTGTACGAGCAGTACTTC.

The V call is TRBV5-8, the J call TRBJ2-7; D remains ambiguous. Trimming shortened V by 4 bases and J by 5 bases, and 7 bases separated the two germline ends. CDR1 and CDR2 from the germline V gene are SGHTS and YDEGEE. This CDR3 spans 11 amino acids. The DNA of the CDR3 is TGTGCCAGCAGCCCCCGGGACGAGCAGTACTTC. Its protein product is CASSPRDEQYF.

V gene TRBV15 combines with J gene TRBJ1-3; D possibly corresponds to TRBD1 (5 bases). The CDR3 totals 14 residues. CDR1 is LNHNV, CDR2 YYDKDF, per germline (reference sequence). V was pared by 8 bases and J by 0 bases, with 11 bases between. This CDR3 is CATRKGLSGNTIYF. CDR3 in DNA: TGTGCCACCCGCAAGGGACTCTCTGGAAACACCATATATTTT.

The chain employs TRBV6-1 and TRBJ1-6; the match to TRBD1 covers 10 bases. Germline trimming cut 4 bases from V and 7 bases from J; bases unmatched to any gene: 10. CDR1 is MNHNS, CDR2 SASEGT, per germline. This CDR3 has 17 amino acids. DNA of the CDR3: TGTGCCAGCAGTGTTGTGGGGACAGGGGATATCAATTCACCCCTCCACTTT. Translating gives CASSVVGTGDINSPLHF.

CDR3 DNA sequence: TGTGCCAGCAGCCTCCGGGACAGGGCCTCCTACGAGCAGTACTTC. This gives the protein CASSLRDRASYEQYF. The gene calls are TRBV13 and TRBJ2-7; 9 bases agree with TRBD1. The V and J ends lost 5 bases and 0 bases, in that order; junction bases with no gene match: 5. This CDR3 region has 15 residues. Germline CDR1 PRHDT, CDR2 FYEKMQ (reference sequence). The variable domain in full, with the rest retrieved from reference TRBV13 and TRBJ2-7, is AAGVIQSPRHLIKEKRETATLKCYPIPRHDTVYWYQQGPGQDPQFLISFYEKMQSDKGSIPDRFSAQQFSDYHSELNMSSLELGDSALYFCASSLRDRASYEQYFGPGTRLTVT.

This chain uses TRBV11-3 with TRBJ1-1, with D hard to call. Deletions cut 5 bases from V and 1 base from J, with 11 bases between. Germline assignment: CDR1 SGHNT and CDR2 YENEEA. The CDR3 spans 14 residues. The CDR3 nucleotides are TGTGCCAGCAGCCCCCGCGCTGGGAACACTGAAGCTTTCTTT. Translated: CASSPRAGNTEAFF.

The rearrangement links TRBV5-4 to TRBJ1-2; D perhaps matches TRBD1 (5 bases). This CDR3 has 14 amino acids. Germline loops: CDR1 SGHNT, CDR2 YYREEE (reference sequence). The ends were cut back, 4 bases at V and 2 bases at J, with 12 bases in the middle. CDR3 nucleotides: TGTGCCAGCAGCCGAACGACAGAGAACTATGGCTACACCTTC. Its translation: CASSRTTENYGYTF.

As DNA, the CDR3 is TGTGCCAGCAGCATCCAATCCCCTAACTATGGCTACACCTTC. This codes for CASSIQSPNYGYTF. This chain links TRBV28 with TRBJ1-2; unclear D gene. The germline V and J ends were trimmed by 6 bases and 0 bases, with 11 bases remaining between them. The CDR3 runs 14 residues. In germline, CDR1 is MDHEN, CDR2 SYDVKM.

This chain joins TRBV9 and TRBJ1-1; a weak D match, TRBD1 (5 bases). Germline values: CDR1 SGDLS, CDR2 YYNGEE. Trimming left V 4 bases short and J 6 bases short, with 19 bases between. This CDR3 region has 15 residues. The CDR3 DNA reads TGTGCCAGCAGCTTAAGGGACTCCTCGGGGGCTGAAGCTTTCTTT. Amino acids: CASSLRDSSGAEAFF.

V gene TRBV2 combines with J gene TRBJ1-1, with TRBD1 identical over 9 bases. Germline loops: CDR1 SNHLY, CDR2 FYNNEI. CDR3 size: 14 residues. Germline trimming cut 6 bases from V and 5 bases from J; bases unmatched to any gene: 7. The CDR3 DNA sequence: TGTGCCAGCAGCGACAGGGGGACGGGAACTGAAGCTTTCTTT. Protein product: CASSDRGTGTEAFF.

This sequence joins TRBV5-1 and TRBJ2-7; D may be TRBD2 (5 bases). V gave up 7 bases and J gave up 7 bases, with 30 bases separating them. This CDR3 is 17 amino acids long. Germline V lookup: CDR1 SGHRS, CDR2 YFSETQ. Here the CDR3 reads CASAILLTEGVGEEQYF. In DNA, the CDR3 is TGCGCCAGCGCCATCCTATTGACTGAGGGAGTGGGCGAGGAGCAGTACTTC.

The chain has TRBV4-1 and TRBJ1-6; D might be TRBD1 (5 bases). The length of the CDR3 is 14 residues. Germline CDR1 is MGHRA and CDR2 is YSYEKL. V dropped 1 base and J dropped 8 bases, with 9 bases sitting between them. As DNA, the CDR3 is TGCGCCAGCAGCCAAGTGGGACTCGATTCACCCCTCCACTTT. The encoded protein is CASSQVGLDSPLHF.

V gene TRBV5-6 combines with J gene TRBJ1-2, with TRBD1 matching 8 bases. Germline V gives CDR1 SGHDT, CDR2 YYEEEE. There are 15 residues in the CDR3. The J segment lost 4 bases and the V segment lost 4 bases, leaving 9 bases of the junction unmatched. The CDR3 sequence: CASSGPGQVTYGYTF. Written as DNA, the CDR3 is TGTGCCAGCAGCGGACCGGGACAGGTTACCTATGGCTACACCTTC.

This sequence joins TRBV4-1 and TRBJ2-7; perhaps TRBD2 as D (6 bases). CDR1 MGHRA and CDR2 YSYEKL come from the germline V gene. This CDR3 region has 15 residues. Between the trimmed V and J ends, which lost 4 bases and 0 bases, there was a span of 13 bases. The CDR3 protein is CASSPPGRYSYEQYF. DNA of the CDR3: TGCGCCAGCAGCCCCCCCGGGAGATACTCCTACGAGCAGTACTTC.

The V call is TRBV11-3, the J call TRBJ2-1; 7 bases match TRBD1. Trimming took 5 bases from V and 7 from J; bases not matched to a gene: 8. CDR3 size: 14 residues. The germline V gene has CDR1 SGHNT and CDR2 YENEEA. The CDR3 loop reads CASSPPGQRNEQFF. CDR3 bases: TGTGCCAGCAGCCCTCCGGGACAGCGTAATGAGCAGTTCTTC. Complete variable domain (other parts from reference TRBV11-3 and TRBJ2-1): EAGVVQSPRYKIIEKKQPVAFWCNPISGHNTLYWYLQNLGQGPELLIRYENEEAVDDSQLPKDRFSAERLKGVDSTLKIQPAELGDSAVYLCASSPPGQRNEQFFGPGTRLTVL.

The gene calls are TRBV6-6 and TRBJ1-2, with a tentative D call TRBD1 (6 bases). This CDR3 region has 12 residues. V was trimmed by 5 bases and J by 2 bases, leaving 6 bases between them. Per germline, CDR1 MNHNY and CDR2 SVGAGI (reference sequence). The CDR3 DNA reads TGTGCCAGCAGTGGACAGAACTATGGCTACACCTTC. Translated, it gives CASSGQNYGYTF.

The J gene is TRBJ1-5, the V gene TRBV18, with D perhaps TRBD1 (6 bases). With 3 bases removed from V and 6 bases from J, the gap between germline ends came to 9 bases. Germline values: CDR1 KGHSH, CDR2 LQKENI. CDR3 length equals 13 residues. The CDR3 bases are TGTGCCAGCTCACCGGAGGACAGTCAGCCCCAGCATTTT. As protein: CASSPEDSQPQHF.

The V call is TRBV6-5, the J call TRBJ2-1; 8 bases are shared with TRBD2. There are 15 residues in the CDR3. CDR1 and CDR2 (germline): MNHEY, SVGAGI. V lost 2 bases, J lost 4 bases, and 4 bases stayed unmatched. In nucleotides, the CDR3 is TGTGCCAGCAGTTACGGGACTAGGGCGTACAATGAGCAGTTCTTC. Its translation: CASSYGTRAYNEQFF.

CDR3 amino acids: CASSDSGGKYEQYF. For the CDR3, the DNA is TGTGCCAGCAGCGATAGCGGGGGGAAATACGAGCAGTACTTC. The chain couples TRBV5-4 to TRBJ2-7; 10 bases are a match to TRBD2. The germline CDR1 and CDR2 sequences are SGHNT and YYREEE (reference sequence). The J segment lost 4 bases and the V segment lost 4 bases, leaving 5 bases of the junction unmatched. The CDR3 totals 14 residues.

This chain uses TRBV5-1 with TRBJ2-3; a weak D match, TRBD1 (6 bases). Germline CDR1 reads SGHRS; CDR2 reads YFSETQ. V was trimmed by 4 bases and J by 1 base, leaving 19 bases between them. This CDR3 comprises 17 residues. CDR3 nucleotide sequence: TGCGCCAGCAGCCAGAGCCAGGGGACGGCACGCACAGATACGCAGTATTTT. Its translation: CASSQSQGTARTDTQYF. Together with reference TRBV5-1 and TRBJ2-3, the CDR3 gives the full variable domain: KAGVTQTPRYLIKTRGQQVTLSCSPISGHRSVSWYQQTPGQGLQFLFEYFSETQRNKGNFPGRFSGRQFSNSRSEMNVSTLELGDSALYLCASSQSQGTARTDTQYFGPGTRLTVL.

This sequence joins TRBV27 and TRBJ2-1; 12 nucleotides agree with TRBD2. This CDR3 has 16 amino acids. V lost 5 bases to trimming and J lost 9 bases; unmatched junction nucleotides: 11. CDR1 is MNHEY and CDR2 is SMNVEV in the germline V gene (reference sequence). The CDR3 sequence is CASSPTRLAGELEQFF. The CDR3 DNA sequence: TGTGCCAGCAGTCCCACACGACTAGCGGGAGAACTTGAGCAGTTCTTC.

The genes are TRBV7-9 and TRBJ2-7, with 7 nucleotides matching TRBD2. Germline-derived CDR1 and CDR2 are SEHNR and FQNEAQ (reference sequence). Germline trimming cut 1 base from V and 3 bases from J; bases unmatched to any gene: 6. The CDR3 sequence is 15 residues long. In DNA form, the CDR3 reads TGTGCCAGCAGCTTAGGCGGGGGTGTCCGCTACGAGCAGTACTTC. Amino acids: CASSLGGGVRYEQYF.

The J gene is TRBJ2-7, the V gene TRBV7-9; D not certain. Trimming took off 3 bases at V and 7 bases at J, with 10 bases between the two ends. Germline lookup yields CDR1 SEHNR and CDR2 FQNEAQ (reference sequence). The CDR3 has 12 amino acids. The DNA of the CDR3 is TGTGCCAGCAGCTTTGCATTGACAGAGCAGTACTTC. Translated, it gives CASSFALTEQYF.

This clone was seen a handful of times. The V gene is TRBV13, the J gene TRBJ1-2; no reliable D call. This CDR3 is 16 amino acids long. Germline V gene lookup returns CDR1 PRHDT and CDR2 FYEKMQ (reference sequence). V was pared by 1 base and J by 8 bases, with 20 bases between. CDR3 residues: CASSLEKSLRHLGYTF. In DNA form, the CDR3 reads TGTGCCAGCAGCTTAGAAAAGTCGTTGAGGCACCTGGGCTACACCTTC.

This chain links TRBV29-1 with TRBJ2-7, with 10 positions matching TRBD1. This CDR3 has 14 residues. The junction had 4 bases not matched to a gene; V was cut back by 2 bases and J by 3 bases. CDR1 is SQVTM, CDR2 ANQGSEA, per germline. Here the CDR3 reads CSVEQTGGLYEQYF. CDR3 sequence (DNA): TGCAGCGTTGAACAGACAGGGGGCCTCTACGAGCAGTACTTC.

This chain links TRBV7-9 with TRBJ2-7; perhaps TRBD1 as D (5 bases). Trimming cost V 4 bases and J 6 bases, with 7 bases left between them. The CDR3 totals 11 residues. CDR1 and CDR2 from the germline V gene are SEHNR and FQNEAQ (reference sequence). The DNA of the CDR3 is TGTGCCAGCAGCTACAGGTTCGAGCAGTACTTC. Translated: CASSYRFEQYF.

The V call is TRBV30, the J call TRBJ2-1; D may be TRBD2 (7 bases). Trimming shortened V by 1 base and J by 2 bases, and 9 bases separated the two germline ends. Germline V gene sequence: CDR1 GTSNPN, CDR2 SVGIG (reference sequence). CDR3 size: 14 residues. The CDR3 sequence: CAWSGGGTYNEQFF. CDR3 coding DNA: TGTGCCTGGAGTGGGGGGGGCACCTACAATGAGCAGTTCTTC.

V is TRBV30 and J is TRBJ1-5; D unclear. Trimming removed 1 base from V and 11 bases from J, with 18 bases in between. Germline CDR1 and CDR2: GTSNPN and SVGIG (reference sequence). This CDR3 contains 14 residues. CDR3: CAWSGKVRDRTQHF. The CDR3, as DNA: TGTGCCTGGAGTGGGAAAGTGAGGGATCGGACCCAGCATTTT.